These 16 T cell receptor beta chains share one sample of origin, sequenced in a study of human T cells and chemical hapten exposure. Indicated time point: pre-sensitization, week 0. Treatment in this sample: therapeutic diphenylcyclopropenone sensitization with weekly scalp DPC. TCRdb independently ran MiXCR on the RACE reads; one entry per CDR3 protein. The table has more than 300,000 distinct CDR3 sequences, approximately 5.1% seen once. Sequenced here: whole blood, sampled in connection with sensitization to the hapten diphenylcyclopropenone (DPC). Every receptor here comes from a woman aged 50 to 65 with alopecia areata. Some clones in this sample may be carry-over from other donors' samples.

The chain links TRBV5-1 to TRBJ1-1; 7 bases fit TRBD1. The ends lost 4 bases at V and 11 bases at J; junction bases unmatched: 8. CDR3 length: 12 residues. The germline gives CDR1 SGHRS, CDR2 YFSETQ. Written as DNA, the CDR3 is TGCGCCAGCAGCCCGACAGGGAGTGCTGCTTTCTTT. This codes for CASSPTGSAAFF.

The chain combines TRBV6-5 with TRBJ1-6; TRBD1 aligns across 8 bases. V shed 8 bases, J shed 8 bases, and the junction held 8 bases outside the gene matches. Germline assignment: CDR1 MNHEY and CDR2 SVGAGI. The CDR3 is made up of 14 amino acids. This CDR3 reads CASQRQGTYSPLHF. In DNA, the CDR3 is TGTGCCAGCCAACGACAGGGGACCTATTCACCCCTCCACTTT.

This clonotype was seen a few times. The J gene is TRBJ1-5, the V gene TRBV6-6; 7 bases are a match to TRBD1. Germline trimming cut 6 bases from V and 2 bases from J; bases unmatched to any gene: 13. Germline lookup yields CDR1 MNHNY and CDR2 SVGAGI (reference sequence). The CDR3 runs 17 residues. CDR3 residues: CASSRYSGGMGNQPQHF. The DNA for the CDR3 is TGTGCCAGCAGCCGCTACTCAGGGGGAATGGGCAATCAGCCCCAGCATTTT.

This clonotype was seen at least ten times. This chain connects TRBV10-1 to TRBJ2-7; TRBD1 agrees at 10 bases. Trimming took 4 bases from V and 6 from J; bases not matched to a gene: 0. From germline, CDR1 is WNHNN and CDR2 SYGVQD (reference sequence). This CDR3 comprises 12 residues. The CDR3 region is CASSGQGAEQYF. The CDR3 nucleotides read TGCGCCAGCAGTGGACAGGGGGCCGAGCAGTACTTC.

This clonotype showed up many times. The chain has TRBV6-2 or TRBV6-3 and TRBJ2-7; the match to TRBD1 covers 7 bases. The CDR3 contains 11 residues. Germline V CDR1 and CDR2: MNHEY, SVGEGT. Germline trimming cut 10 bases from V and 4 bases from J; bases unmatched to any gene: 4. As DNA, the CDR3 is TGTGCCACCTCACAGGGGTACGAGCAGTACTTC. Protein: CATSQGYEQYF.

There are a few counts of this clonotype. The chain employs TRBV2 and TRBJ1-1; D ambiguous. Deletions cut 7 bases from V and 1 base from J, with 7 bases between. In germline, CDR1 is SNHLY, CDR2 FYNNEI. The CDR3 contains 12 residues. The CDR3 reads CASIGRNTEAFF. CDR3 nucleotides: TGTGCCAGCATCGGCAGGAACACTGAAGCTTTCTTT.

The gene calls are TRBV9 and TRBJ2-1; maybe TRBD2 (5 bases). This CDR3 is built from 14 residues. Germline V CDR1 and CDR2: SGDLS, YYNGEE. V was cut by 7 bases and J by 5 bases, with 16 bases left in between. The CDR3 region has the DNA TGTGCCAGCGGAGGTGGTCGGCCAAACAATGAGCAGTTCTTC. It yields the protein CASGGGRPNNEQFF. Combining the CDR3 with reference TRBV9 and TRBJ2-1 gives the whole variable domain DSGVTQTPKHLITATGQRVTLRCSPRSGDLSVYWYQQSLDQGLQFLIQYYNGEERAKGNILERFSAQQFPDLHSELNLSSLELGDSALYFCASGGGRPNNEQFFGPGTRLTVL.

This clonotype was detected many times. The chain couples TRBV10-3 to TRBJ2-3; 9 positions match TRBD2. Germline lookup yields CDR1 ENHRY and CDR2 SYGVKD. This CDR3 region has 16 residues. With V trimmed by 4 bases and J by 3 bases, 8 bases remained unmatched. The CDR3 sequence: CAISGTSALATDTQYF. The CDR3 nucleotides read TGTGCCATCAGTGGGACTAGCGCCCTAGCGACAGATACGCAGTATTTT.

This clonotype was seen at least ten times. J is TRBJ1-5 and V is TRBV20-1; D uncertain. V gave up 0 bases and J gave up 5 bases, with 5 bases separating them. CDR1 is DFQATT, CDR2 SNEGSKA, per germline (reference sequence). The CDR3 is 12 amino acids. The CDR3 DNA reads as TGCAGTGCTAGAGATATGGATCAGCCCCAGCATTTT. Amino acid sequence: CSARDMDQPQHF.

A few counts support this clonotype. J is TRBJ1-2 and V is TRBV25-1; 9 bases line up with TRBD1. The germline CDR1 and CDR2 sequences are MGHDK and SYGVNS. V lost 4 bases to trimming and J lost 4 bases; unmatched junction nucleotides: 4. CDR3 length: 14 amino acids. This CDR3 is CASSVGQGLYGYTF. Written as DNA, the CDR3 is TGTGCCAGCAGTGTGGGACAGGGCCTCTATGGCTACACCTTC.

Only a few counts were recorded for this clonotype. V and J are TRBV7-9 and TRBJ1-3; no definite D call. Germline assignment: CDR1 SEHNR and CDR2 FQNEAQ (reference sequence). The CDR3 totals 11 residues. V lost 11 bases, J lost 9 bases, and 14 bases lay in between. CDR3 in amino acids: CAAGEGSTIYF. CDR3 bases: TGTGCCGCCGGAGAAGGGAGCACCATATATTTT.

This clonotype has ten or more counts. V and J are TRBV12-3 or TRBV12-4 and TRBJ2-7; 7 bases align to TRBD1. Trimming removed 6 bases from V and 3 bases from J; junction bases left unmatched: 5. The CDR3 is 13 residues long. The CDR3 region is CASSPRDSYEQYF. The CDR3 DNA sequence: TGTGCCAGCAGCCCCCGGGACAGCTACGAGCAGTACTTC.

This clonotype was seen many times. V is TRBV12-3 or TRBV12-4 and J is TRBJ1-5; no clear D. V was cut by 6 bases and J by 4 bases, with 7 bases left in between. The CDR3 loop spans 12 amino acids. As DNA, the CDR3 is TGTGCCAGCAGAAACCAGAATCAGCCCCAGCATTTT. The encoded protein is CASRNQNQPQHF.

A few counts support this clonotype. This sequence joins TRBV11-2 and TRBJ1-2; tentatively, D is TRBD1 (5 bases). Germline CDR1 reads SGHAT; CDR2 reads FQNNGV. The CDR3 is 13 amino acids. The V and J ends lost 4 bases and 7 bases respectively, with 13 bases between them. The CDR3 bases are TGTGCCAGCAGCTCCCACTACGGGGGTGGCTACACCTTC. It is translated as CASSSHYGGGYTF.

This clonotype showed up just a few times. V and J are TRBV7-2 and TRBJ1-6; D is perhaps TRBD1 (6 bases). The germline CDR1 and CDR2 sequences are SGHTA and FQGNSA. V lost 5 bases and J 7 bases, leaving 21 bases between the germline ends. The CDR3 is 17 amino acids. The CDR3 loop is CASSINPPTGQNSPLHF. The CDR3 nucleotides read TGTGCCAGCAGCATCAACCCCCCGACAGGTCAGAATTCACCCCTCCACTTT.

This sequence joins TRBV12-3 or TRBV12-4 and TRBJ2-1, with 11 positions matching TRBD2. The V and J ends lost 3 bases and 3 bases, in that order; junction bases with no gene match: 1. The CDR3 has 15 amino acids. For the CDR3, the DNA is TGTGCCAGCAGTTTCCTAGCGGGGGGCTACAATGAGCAGTTCTTC. Amino acid sequence: CASSFLAGGYNEQFF.